This T cell receptor beta chain is drawn from a study of control samples from healthy donors and cancer patients. The CDR3 consists of 13 residues. Trimming took 3 bases from V and 10 from J, leaving 14 bases between them. CDR1 is MNHEY and CDR2 is SMNVEV in the germline V gene (reference sequence). This table comes from immunoSEQ multiplex PCR, and its TCRdb copy is limited to in-frame clones, with some not included. Found here are around 42,000 clones, approximately 94% of them singletons; the top ten hold 24%. The sequence came from a man in his 60s in good health. The sample was blood. The chain uses TRBV27 and TRBJ2-3, with no clear D. The CDR3 is CASSFGTSVAQYF. CDR3 bases: TGTGCCAGCAGTTTTGGAACCTCCGTTGCGCAGTATTTT.